A single sample is the source of the 21 T cell receptor beta chains below, sequenced in a study of neurological immune-mediated disorders. TCRdb re-called the 5' RACE reads through MiXCR, storing one row per CDR3 protein. This table has around 50,000 distinct CDR3 sequences, 20% to 30% appearing once. The specimen sequenced was PBMCs. The receptors originated from a woman aged 70 to 79 in good health.

This clonotype has ten or more counts. CDR3 sequence reads: CASSHYNTGELFF. The CDR3 bases are TGTGCCAGCAGTCATTACAACACCGGGGAGCTGTTTTTT. The chain joins TRBV28 to TRBJ2-2; D gene uncertain. Germline V gene data show CDR1 as MDHEN and CDR2 as SYDVKM. This CDR3 is 13 amino acids long. The V end lost 5 bases, the J end lost 2 bases, and 6 bases lay between the germline ends. Looking up the rest from reference TRBV28 and TRBJ2-2 gives the full variable domain: DVKVTQSSRYLVKRTGEKVFLECVQDMDHENMFWYRQDPGLGLRLIYFSYDVKMKEKGDIPEGYSVSREKKERFSLILESASTNQTSMYLCASSHYNTGELFFGEGSRLTVL.

Details on this clonotype: One base away lies a much larger clone, so this may be a sequencing read error. The CDR3 bases are TGTGCCACCTCACCGTCAGCGGGAACCTACGAGCAGTACTTC. It specifies CATSPSAGTYEQYF. This chain joins TRBV18 and TRBJ2-7; 7 bases match TRBD2. The CDR3 length is 14 residues. Germline assignment: CDR1 KGHSH and CDR2 LQKENI.

This clonotype was detected ten times or more. The chain carries TRBV9 and TRBJ1-5; weak D call: TRBD1 (5 bases). V lost 0 bases, J lost 4 bases, and 5 bases lay in between. The V gene's germline CDR1 is SGDLS and CDR2 YYNGEE. The CDR3 is made up of 13 amino acids. This CDR3 is CASSVGQNQPQHF. The CDR3, as DNA: TGTGCCAGCAGCGTAGGACAGAATCAGCCCCAGCATTTT.

V and J are TRBV29-1 and TRBJ2-3; D remains ambiguous. Per the germline V gene, CDR1 is SQVTM and CDR2 is ANQGSEA. V gave up 3 bases and J gave up 0 bases, with 10 bases separating them. The CDR3 contains 14 residues. For the CDR3, the DNA is TGCAGCGTTGACACTGGGATAAGCACAGATACGCAGTATTTT. Its protein product is CSVDTGISTDTQYF.

A single count supports this clonotype. A much larger clone sits a single nucleotide away, making a read error possible. V gene TRBV5-6 combines with J gene TRBJ1-1; no firm D call. Trimming stripped 5 bases from V and 5 bases from J, with 13 bases between. In germline, CDR1 is SGHDT, CDR2 YYEEEE. The CDR3 spans 13 residues. The CDR3 bases are TGTGCCAGCAGACACTGGATGGTGACTGAAGCTTTCTTT. It translates to CASRHWMVTEAFF. Filled out from reference TRBV5-6 and TRBJ1-1, the complete variable domain reads DAGVTQSPTHLIKTRGQQVTLRCSPKSGHDTVSWYQQALGQGPQFIFQYYEEEERQRGNFPDRFSGHQFPNYSSELNVNALLLGDSALYLCASRHWMVTEAFFGQGTRLTVV.

This clonotype was found many times. V gene TRBV5-1 combines with J gene TRBJ2-5; D perhaps matches TRBD2 (5 bases). Germline assignment: CDR1 SGHRS and CDR2 YFSETQ. The CDR3 runs 14 residues. V shed 0 bases and J shed 5 bases, with 11 bases lying between them. CDR3 in DNA: TGCGCCAGCAGCTTGGCCCCGGGAATGGAGACCCAGTACTTC. Encoded protein: CASSLAPGMETQYF.

This clonotype was seen repeatedly, ten times or more. V and J are TRBV20-1 and TRBJ2-3, with TRBD2 matching over 7 bases. The junction had 15 bases not matched to a gene; V was cut back by 3 bases and J by 6 bases. This CDR3 is 16 amino acids long. CDR1 and CDR2 from the germline V gene are DFQATT and SNEGSKA (reference sequence). In DNA, the CDR3 is TGCAGTGCTAGGACTAGCTTCCTTAGTTTTGGCGATACGCAGTATTTT. Its protein is CSARTSFLSFGDTQYF.

This clonotype was counted at least ten times. Here the CDR3 DNA reads TGTGCCAGCAGCGAGGAGATCGCCGATGAGCAGTTCTTC. This gives the protein CASSEEIADEQFF. The chain recombines TRBV12-3 or TRBV12-4 with TRBJ2-1; D not resolved. CDR3 length equals 13 residues. V lost 6 bases and J lost 8, with 14 bases in between.

The table lists this clonotype with many counts. V and J are TRBV9 and TRBJ2-1; D might be TRBD1 (6 bases). CDR1 and CDR2 (germline): SGDLS, YYNGEE. The CDR3 has 16 residues. Trimming took off 0 bases at V and 0 bases at J, with 10 bases between the two ends. In DNA, the CDR3 is TGTGCCAGCAGCGTAGATGGGGGCGGCTCCTACAATGAGCAGTTCTTC. This gives the protein CASSVDGGGSYNEQFF.

This clonotype was recorded many times. This rearrangement joins TRBV28 to TRBJ2-7, with 9 positions matching TRBD2. The CDR3 length is 15 residues. The V gene's germline CDR1 is MDHEN and CDR2 SYDVKM. The ends lost 3 bases at V and 3 bases at J; junction bases unmatched: 6. The CDR3 region is CASSLMASGNYEQYF. The CDR3 nucleotides are TGTGCCAGCAGTTTGATGGCTAGCGGGAACTACGAGCAGTACTTC.

Ten or more counts support this clonotype. CDR3 sequence reads: CSARVSDRVKQETQYF. Written as DNA, the CDR3 is TGCAGTGCTAGAGTCTCGGACAGGGTGAAGCAAGAGACCCAGTACTTC. The rearrangement joins TRBV20-1 to TRBJ2-5; 8 nucleotides match TRBD1. The length of the CDR3 is 16 residues. Germline CDR1 reads DFQATT; CDR2 reads SNEGSKA (reference sequence). V lost 1 base, J lost 2 bases, and 9 bases stayed unmatched.

The chain joins TRBV5-1 to TRBJ2-3; 12 bases match TRBD1. After removal of 3 bases from V and 5 bases from J, the junction contained 13 bases not matched to a gene. Germline V gene lookup returns CDR1 SGHRS and CDR2 YFSETQ. The CDR3 loop spans 18 amino acids. The CDR3 protein is CASSSQTPGQGAQDTQYF. In DNA form, the CDR3 reads TGCGCCAGCAGCTCCCAGACCCCGGGACAGGGGGCCCAAGATACGCAGTATTTT. The full variable domain, rest sourced from reference TRBV5-1 and TRBJ2-3, is KAGVTQTPRYLIKTRGQQVTLSCSPISGHRSVSWYQQTPGQGLQFLFEYFSETQRNKGNFPGRFSGRQFSNSRSEMNVSTLELGDSALYLCASSSQTPGQGAQDTQYFGPGTRLTVL.

J is TRBJ2-1 and V is TRBV12-3 or TRBV12-4; D perhaps matches TRBD2 (6 bases). This CDR3 is 15 amino acids long. CDR3 residues: CASQPPGMRGNEQFF. The CDR3 DNA is TGTGCTTCCCAACCACCGGGCATGCGGGGCAATGAGCAGTTCTTC.

Turning to this clonotype: This may come from a read error, since a much larger clone is one base off. The chain has TRBV7-2 and TRBJ2-7; 13 bases are a match to TRBD2. CDR1 is SGHTA and CDR2 is FQGNSA in the germline V gene. The CDR3 has 16 amino acids. The CDR3 sequence is CASILDSGTSGAEQYF. The CDR3 DNA reads as TGTGCCAGCATCTTAGATTCGGGGACTAGCGGGGCTGAGCAGTACTTC.

At least ten counts were recorded for this clonotype. The rearrangement joins TRBV20-1 to TRBJ2-4; 8 nucleotides agree with TRBD2. V lost 5 bases and J lost 4; bases outside the gene matches: 10. Germline V CDR1 and CDR2: DFQATT, SNEGSKA (reference sequence). The CDR3 covers 15 residues. CDR3 in DNA: TGCAGTGCTGGCCCCCCCGGGAGGGATAAAAACATTCAGTACTTC. Translating gives CSAGPPGRDKNIQYF.

J is TRBJ2-2 and V is TRBV30, with unresolved D. CDR1 is GTSNPN, CDR2 SVGIG, per germline (reference sequence). Trimming took 0 bases from V and 5 from J, leaving 7 bases between them. The CDR3 totals 13 residues. The DNA for the CDR3 is TGTGCCTGGAGTGTAATTGGGACCGGGGAGCTGTTTTTT. Its protein product is CAWSVIGTGELFF.

A note on this clonotype: Compared with germline, one end of the junction differs, possibly owing to a read error. The V and J genes are TRBV3-1 and TRBJ2-1; 16 nucleotides align to TRBD2. The CDR3 totals 19 residues. CDR1 and CDR2 (germline): LGHDT, YNNKEL (reference sequence). The CDR3 is CAISRGTSGGALSYNEQFF. The CDR3 DNA follows: TGTGCCATCAGCCGAGGGACTAGCGGGGGGGCCTTGTCCTACAATGAGCAGTTCTTC.

The V gene is TRBV11-2, the J gene TRBJ1-5; tentatively, D is TRBD1 (5 bases). The germline V gene encodes CDR1 SGHAT and CDR2 FQNNGV. V was cut by 5 bases and J by 7 bases, with 15 bases left in between. The CDR3 sequence is 14 residues long. The CDR3, as DNA: TGTGCCAGCAGCCACGGCACGGGACGACAGCCCCAGCATTTT. The encoded protein is CASSHGTGRQPQHF.

The chain's CDR3 is CASSQEPTSPLHF. The CDR3 region has the DNA TGTGCCAGCAGCCAAGAGCCGACTTCACCCCTCCACTTT. V usage is TRBV4-2 and J usage is TRBJ1-6, with no clear D. Germline V gene data show CDR1 as LGHNA and CDR2 as YNFKEQ. Deletions cut 0 bases from V and 9 bases from J, with 6 bases between. The CDR3 contains 13 residues.

This clonotype was seen a handful of times. The genes are TRBV5-1 and TRBJ2-2; D call uncertain. With 6 bases removed from V and 0 bases from J, the gap between germline ends came to 9 bases. The length of the CDR3 is 14 residues. CDR1 and CDR2 from the germline V gene are SGHRS and YFSETQ. The CDR3 DNA follows: TGCGCCAGCACCCCCCTGGCGAACACCGGGGAGCTGTTTTTT. Protein: CASTPLANTGELFF.

For this clonotype: The missing conserved phenylalanine or tryptophan at the end of this CDR3 makes a read error likely. V and J are TRBV7-9 and TRBJ1-6; D unresolved. The CDR3 covers 13 residues. Germline lookup yields CDR1 SEHNR and CDR2 FQNEAQ (reference sequence). The CDR3 nucleotides read TGTGCCAGCAGCTCTTCCTATAATTCACCGCTCCACTAT. Protein: CASSSSYNSPLHY.